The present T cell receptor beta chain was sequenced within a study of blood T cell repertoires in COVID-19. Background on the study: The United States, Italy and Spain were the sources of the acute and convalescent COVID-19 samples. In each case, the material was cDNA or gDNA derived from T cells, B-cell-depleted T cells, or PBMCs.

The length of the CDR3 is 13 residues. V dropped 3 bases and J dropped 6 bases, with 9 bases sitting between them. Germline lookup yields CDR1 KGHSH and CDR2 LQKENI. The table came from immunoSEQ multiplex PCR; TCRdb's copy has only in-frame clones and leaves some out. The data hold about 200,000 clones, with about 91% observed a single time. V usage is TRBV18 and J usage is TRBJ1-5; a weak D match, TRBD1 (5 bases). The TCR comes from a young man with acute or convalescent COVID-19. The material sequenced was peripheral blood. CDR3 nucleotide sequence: TGTGCCAGCTCACCCGAAGGGGTTCAGCCCCAGCATTTT. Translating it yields CASSPEGVQPQHF.